This T cell receptor beta chain was sequenced during a study of Ad26.COV2.S vaccination and SARS-CoV-2 variants. For the study at large: Once or twice, 56 days apart, Ad26.COV2.S was delivered intramuscularly.

Germline V gene data show CDR1 as MDHEN and CDR2 as SYDVKM. This CDR3 contains 14 residues. V was trimmed by 6 bases and J by 6 bases, leaving 15 bases between them. General study points: After vaccination, substantial breadth of spike-specific CD8+ and CD4+ responses was reported. While placebo recipients had lower spike-specific TCR breadth, vaccine recipients had more.

Treatment in this sample: some 20 received Ad26.COV2.S at low or high dose, single or two shots; roughly five received placebo; per-sample allocation not given. Specimen acquisition occurred on day 63 following the initial vaccine or placebo injection. As regards this clone: Antigen: not known.

Here immunoSEQ multiplex PCR was the method, and the copy in TCRdb shows in-frame clones only, minus some. The top ten clones hold roughly 12% of a sample with about 480,000 clones, around 88% of them seen once. The sample in question was peripheral blood, obtained in a trial of Ad26.COV2.S vaccine versus placebo. This sequence joins TRBV28 and TRBJ1-3, with D tentatively TRBD1 (5 bases). The receptor was isolated from a person between 18 and 65 years old who received the Ad26.COV2.S COVID-19 vaccine or a placebo. The CDR3 coding sequence is TGTGCCAGCAGCCCGGGACCGAAGATAAACACCATATATTTT. This codes for CASSPGPKINTIYF.